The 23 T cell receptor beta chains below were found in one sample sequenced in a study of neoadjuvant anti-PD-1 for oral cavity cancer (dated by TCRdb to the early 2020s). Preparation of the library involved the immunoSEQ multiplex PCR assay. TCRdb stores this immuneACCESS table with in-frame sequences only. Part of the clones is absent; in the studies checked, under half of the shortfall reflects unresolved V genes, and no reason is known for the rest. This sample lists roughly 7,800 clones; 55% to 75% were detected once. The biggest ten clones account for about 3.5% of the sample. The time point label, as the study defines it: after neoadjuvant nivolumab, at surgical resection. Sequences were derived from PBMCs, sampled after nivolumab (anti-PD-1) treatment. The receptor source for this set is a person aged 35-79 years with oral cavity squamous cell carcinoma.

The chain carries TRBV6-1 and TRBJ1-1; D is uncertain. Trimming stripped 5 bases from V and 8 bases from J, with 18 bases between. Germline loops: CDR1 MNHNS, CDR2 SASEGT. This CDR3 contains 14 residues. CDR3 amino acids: CASSHIIPDPEAFF. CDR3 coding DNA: TGTGCCAGCAGTCACATCATCCCCGACCCCGAAGCTTTCTTT.

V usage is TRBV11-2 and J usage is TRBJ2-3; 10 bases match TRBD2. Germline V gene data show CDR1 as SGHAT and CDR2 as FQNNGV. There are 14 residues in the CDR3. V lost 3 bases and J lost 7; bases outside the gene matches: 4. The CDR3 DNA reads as TGTGCCAGCAGCTTTAGCGGGGGGACAAATACGCAGTATTTT. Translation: CASSFSGGTNTQYF.

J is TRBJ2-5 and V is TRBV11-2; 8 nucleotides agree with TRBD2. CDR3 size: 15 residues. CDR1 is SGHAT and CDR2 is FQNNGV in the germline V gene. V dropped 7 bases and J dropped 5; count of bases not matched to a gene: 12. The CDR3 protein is CASNGPGGPSETQYF. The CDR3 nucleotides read TGTGCCAGCAATGGCCCGGGGGGGCCCTCGGAGACCCAGTACTTC.

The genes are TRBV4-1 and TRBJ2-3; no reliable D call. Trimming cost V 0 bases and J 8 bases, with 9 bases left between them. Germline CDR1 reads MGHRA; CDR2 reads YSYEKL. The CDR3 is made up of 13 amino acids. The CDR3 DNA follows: TGCGCCAGCAGCCAAGATTTCTCCGGTACGCAGTATTTT. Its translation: CASSQDFSGTQYF.

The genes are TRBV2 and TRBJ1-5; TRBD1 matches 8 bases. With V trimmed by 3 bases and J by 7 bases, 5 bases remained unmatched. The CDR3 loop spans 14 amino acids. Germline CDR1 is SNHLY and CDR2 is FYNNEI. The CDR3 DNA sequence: TGTGCCAGCAGTGACAGGGGGCAAGGACAGCCCCAGCATTTT. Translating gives CASSDRGQGQPQHF.

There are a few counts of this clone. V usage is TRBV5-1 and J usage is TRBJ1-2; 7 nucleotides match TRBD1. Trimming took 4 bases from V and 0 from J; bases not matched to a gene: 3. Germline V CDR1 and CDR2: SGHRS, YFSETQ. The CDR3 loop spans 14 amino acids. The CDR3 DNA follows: TGCGCCAGCAGCCCGGACAGGACTAACTATGGCTACACCTTC. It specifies CASSPDRTNYGYTF.

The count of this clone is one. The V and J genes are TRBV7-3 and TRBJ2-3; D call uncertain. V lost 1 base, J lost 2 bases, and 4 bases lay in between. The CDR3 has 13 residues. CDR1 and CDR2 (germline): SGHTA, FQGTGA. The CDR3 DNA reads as TGTGCCAGCAGCTTAAGTTACACAGATACGCAGTATTTT. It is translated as CASSLSYTDTQYF.

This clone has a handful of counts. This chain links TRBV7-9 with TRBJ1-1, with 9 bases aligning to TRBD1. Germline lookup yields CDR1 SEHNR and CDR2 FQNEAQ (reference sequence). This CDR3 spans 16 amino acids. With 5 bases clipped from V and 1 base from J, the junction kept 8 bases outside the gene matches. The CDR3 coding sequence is TGTGCCAGCAGCCTCAGGACAGGGGCCACGAACACTGAAGCTTTCTTT. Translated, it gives CASSLRTGATNTEAFF.

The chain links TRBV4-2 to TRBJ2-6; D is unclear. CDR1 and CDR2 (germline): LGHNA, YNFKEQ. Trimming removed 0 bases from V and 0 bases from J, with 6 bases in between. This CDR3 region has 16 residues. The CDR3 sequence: CASSQDQNSGANVLTF. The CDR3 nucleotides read TGTGCCAGCAGCCAAGATCAAAACTCTGGGGCCAACGTCCTGACTTTC.

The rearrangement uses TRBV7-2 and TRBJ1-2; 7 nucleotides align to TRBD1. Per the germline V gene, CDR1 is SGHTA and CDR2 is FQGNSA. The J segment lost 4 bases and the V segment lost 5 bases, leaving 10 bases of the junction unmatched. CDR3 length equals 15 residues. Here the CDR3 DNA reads TGTGCCAGCAGCCCGCCGGGACAGCACGTCTATGGCTACACCTTC. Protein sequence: CASSPPGQHVYGYTF.

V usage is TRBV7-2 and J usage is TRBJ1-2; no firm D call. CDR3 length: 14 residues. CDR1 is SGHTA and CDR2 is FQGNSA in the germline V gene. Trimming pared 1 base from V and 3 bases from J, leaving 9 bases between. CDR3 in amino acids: CASSLVREYYGYTF. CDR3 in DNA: TGTGCCAGCAGCTTAGTTCGGGAGTACTATGGCTACACCTTC.

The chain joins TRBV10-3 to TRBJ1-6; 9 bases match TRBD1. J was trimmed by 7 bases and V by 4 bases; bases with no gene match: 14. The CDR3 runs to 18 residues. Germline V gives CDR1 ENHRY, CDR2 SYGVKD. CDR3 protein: CAISGPPQGAIENSPLHF. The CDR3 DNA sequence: TGTGCCATCAGTGGGCCTCCACAGGGGGCTATTGAGAATTCACCCCTCCACTTT.

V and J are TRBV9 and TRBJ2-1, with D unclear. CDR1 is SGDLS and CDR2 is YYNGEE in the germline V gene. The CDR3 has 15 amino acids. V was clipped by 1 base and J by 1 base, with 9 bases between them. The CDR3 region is CASSVYGISYNEQFF. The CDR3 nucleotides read TGTGCCAGCAGCGTATATGGGATTTCCTACAATGAGCAGTTCTTC.

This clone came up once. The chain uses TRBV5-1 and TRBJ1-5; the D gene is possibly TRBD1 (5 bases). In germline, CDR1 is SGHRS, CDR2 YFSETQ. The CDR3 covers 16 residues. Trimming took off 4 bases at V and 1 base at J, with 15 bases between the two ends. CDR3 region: CASSSFRDRSNQPQHF. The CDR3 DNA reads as TGCGCCAGCAGCAGCTTCCGGGACCGAAGCAATCAGCCCCAGCATTTT.

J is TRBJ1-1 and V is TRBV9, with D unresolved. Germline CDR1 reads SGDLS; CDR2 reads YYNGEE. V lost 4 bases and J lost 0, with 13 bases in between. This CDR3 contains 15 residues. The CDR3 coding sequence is TGTGCCAGCAGCCCTTGGCTTTCGTTGAACACTGAAGCTTTCTTT. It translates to CASSPWLSLNTEAFF.

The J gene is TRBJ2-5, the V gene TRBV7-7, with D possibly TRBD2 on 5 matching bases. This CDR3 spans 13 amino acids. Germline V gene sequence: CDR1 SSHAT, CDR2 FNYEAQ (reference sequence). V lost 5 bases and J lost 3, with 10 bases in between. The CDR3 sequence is CASSPDLEETQYF. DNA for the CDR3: TGTGCCAGCAGCCCGGACTTAGAAGAGACCCAGTACTTC.

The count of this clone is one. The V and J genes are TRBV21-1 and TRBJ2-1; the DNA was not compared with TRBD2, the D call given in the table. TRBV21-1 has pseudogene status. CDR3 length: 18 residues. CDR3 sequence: CASRCPGTSGGVYNEQFF. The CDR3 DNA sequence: TGTGCCAGCAGGTGTCCCGGGACTAGCGGGGGGGTCTACAATGAGCAGTTCTTC.

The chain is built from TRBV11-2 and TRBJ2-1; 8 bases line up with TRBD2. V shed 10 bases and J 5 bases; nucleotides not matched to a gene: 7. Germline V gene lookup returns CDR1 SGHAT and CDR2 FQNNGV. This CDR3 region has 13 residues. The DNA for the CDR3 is TGTGCCACCGCCGGGGGGGGAAACAATGAGCAGTTCTTC. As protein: CATAGGGNNEQFF.

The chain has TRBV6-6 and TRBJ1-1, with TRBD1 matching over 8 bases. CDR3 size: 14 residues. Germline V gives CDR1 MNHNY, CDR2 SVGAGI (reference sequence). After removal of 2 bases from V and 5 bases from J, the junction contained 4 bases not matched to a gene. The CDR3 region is CASSYTDRGTEAFF. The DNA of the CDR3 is TGTGCCAGCAGTTACACCGACAGGGGTACTGAAGCTTTCTTT.

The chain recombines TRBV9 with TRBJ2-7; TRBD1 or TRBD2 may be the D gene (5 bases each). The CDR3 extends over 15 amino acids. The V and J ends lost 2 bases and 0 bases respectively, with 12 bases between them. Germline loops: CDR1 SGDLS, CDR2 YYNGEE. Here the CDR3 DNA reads TGTGCCAGCAGCGTGGGGACGGTTAGCTCCTACGAGCAGTACTTC. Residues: CASSVGTVSSYEQYF.

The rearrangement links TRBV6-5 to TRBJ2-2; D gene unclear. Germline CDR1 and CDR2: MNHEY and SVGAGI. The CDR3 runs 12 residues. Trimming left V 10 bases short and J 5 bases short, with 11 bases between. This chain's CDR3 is CATRSGTGELFF. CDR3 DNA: TGTGCCACCAGGAGTGGGACCGGGGAGCTGTTTTTT.

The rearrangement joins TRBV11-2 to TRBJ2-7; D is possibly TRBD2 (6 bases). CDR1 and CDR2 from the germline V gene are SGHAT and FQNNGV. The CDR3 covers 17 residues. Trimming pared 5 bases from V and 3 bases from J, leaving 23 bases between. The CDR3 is CASSNRVPWDGGYEQYF. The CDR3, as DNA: TGTGCCAGCAGCAATAGGGTTCCCTGGGACGGGGGCTACGAGCAGTACTTC.

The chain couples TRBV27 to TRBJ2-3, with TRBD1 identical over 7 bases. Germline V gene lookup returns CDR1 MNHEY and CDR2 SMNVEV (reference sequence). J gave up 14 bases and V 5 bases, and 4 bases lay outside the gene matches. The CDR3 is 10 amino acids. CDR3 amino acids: CASSPTGSYF. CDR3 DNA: TGTGCCAGCAGTCCGACAGGGTCGTATTTT.